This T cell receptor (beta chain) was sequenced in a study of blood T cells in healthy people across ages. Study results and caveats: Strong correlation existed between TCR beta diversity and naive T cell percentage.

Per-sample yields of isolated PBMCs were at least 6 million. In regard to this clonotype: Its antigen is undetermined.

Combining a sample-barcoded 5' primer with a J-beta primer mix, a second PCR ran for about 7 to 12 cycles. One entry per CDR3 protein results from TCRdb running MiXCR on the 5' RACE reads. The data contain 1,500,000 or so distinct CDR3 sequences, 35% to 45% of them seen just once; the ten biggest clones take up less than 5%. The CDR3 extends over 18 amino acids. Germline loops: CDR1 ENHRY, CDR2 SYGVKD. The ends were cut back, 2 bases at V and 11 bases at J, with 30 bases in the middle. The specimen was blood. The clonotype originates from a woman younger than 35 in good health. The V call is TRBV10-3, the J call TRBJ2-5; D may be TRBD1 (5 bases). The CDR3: CAISEATLSLGVYNEQYF. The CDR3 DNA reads TGTGCCATCAGTGAGGCGACCCTTAGTCTAGGGGTGTACAATGAGCAGTACTTC.